This entry lists 14 T cell receptor beta chains sequenced from one sample in a study of technical replicates of blood from several donors. Profiling relied on immunoSEQ multiplex PCR, and the TCRdb table lists in-frame clones only, not all of them. The profile shows approximately 81,000 clones, approximately 94% of them singletons. Source material: T cells isolated from PBMCs. Receptor source: a human donor in good health.

The CDR3 sequence: CASSSHYEQYF. The DNA for the CDR3 is TGTGCCAGCAGTTCCCACTACGAGCAGTACTTC. The genes are TRBV6-5 and TRBJ2-7; D uncertain. Germline CDR1 MNHEY, CDR2 SVGAGI. With 4 bases removed from V and 3 bases from J, the gap between germline ends came to 4 bases. This CDR3 is built from 11 residues.

The J gene is TRBJ2-4, the V gene TRBV7-9; 11 nucleotides agree with TRBD2. Germline V gene sequence: CDR1 SEHNR, CDR2 FQNEAQ (reference sequence). The CDR3 totals 15 residues. J lost 8 bases, V lost 4 bases, and 7 bases had no gene match. CDR3: CASSSKLAGVDIQYF. CDR3 DNA sequence: TGTGCCAGCAGCTCGAAACTAGCGGGAGTTGACATTCAGTACTTC.

This sequence joins TRBV13 and TRBJ2-1; D unclear. The V end was cut by 5 bases, the J end by 4 bases, with 3 bases between. The CDR3 has 11 residues. Germline CDR1 reads PRHDT; CDR2 reads FYEKMQ (reference sequence). The CDR3 nucleotides read TGTGCCAGCAGCGTATACAATGAGCAGTTCTTC. It yields the protein CASSVYNEQFF.

This clone was seen just once. J is TRBJ2-7 and V is TRBV4-2; D gene unclear. The ends were cut back, 4 bases at V and 2 bases at J, with 15 bases in the middle. The CDR3 totals 15 residues. From germline, CDR1 is LGHNA and CDR2 YNFKEQ. The chain's CDR3 is CASSPSLERAYEQYF. Here the CDR3 DNA reads TGTGCCAGCAGCCCTTCTCTCGAGCGTGCCTACGAGCAGTACTTC.

J is TRBJ1-1 and V is TRBV28; possible D gene TRBD1, 6 bases. The V gene's germline CDR1 is MDHEN and CDR2 SYDVKM. The CDR3 is 15 residues long. V was shortened by 5 bases and J by 3 bases, with 16 bases between the two germline ends. CDR3 in amino acids: CASSALTGSHTEAFF. CDR3 nucleotide sequence: TGTGCCAGCAGTGCCCTAACAGGGAGCCACACTGAAGCTTTCTTT.

The chain recombines TRBV28 with TRBJ1-2, with D unclear. Per the germline V gene, CDR1 is MDHEN and CDR2 is SYDVKM. V was pared by 3 bases and J by 4 bases, with 12 bases between. There are 14 residues in the CDR3. The DNA for the CDR3 is TGTGCCAGCAGTTTTCCTGGGGAGTTCTATGGCTACACCTTC. Its protein product is CASSFPGEFYGYTF.

The chain combines TRBV7-8 with TRBJ1-2; D remains unclear. The CDR3 spans 12 residues. The V end lost 5 bases, the J end lost 7 bases, and 11 bases lay between the germline ends. The germline V gene has CDR1 SGHVS and CDR2 FQNEAQ. The CDR3 bases are TGTGCCAGCAGCCCGAGAGGGCTTGGCTACACCTTC. Amino acids: CASSPRGLGYTF.

This chain links TRBV9 with TRBJ1-5, with D perhaps TRBD1 (6 bases). V was pared by 5 bases and J by 2 bases, with 17 bases between. The CDR3 spans 16 residues. Germline CDR1 and CDR2: SGDLS and YYNGEE. The CDR3 DNA is TGTGCCAGCAGTGGGGGTGGGGGCTTTGGCAATCAGCCCCAGCATTTT. Encoded protein: CASSGGGGFGNQPQHF. Filled out from reference TRBV9 and TRBJ1-5, the complete variable domain reads DSGVTQTPKHLITATGQRVTLRCSPRSGDLSVYWYQQSLDQGLQFLIQYYNGEERAKGNILERFSAQQFPDLHSELNLSSLELGDSALYFCASSGGGGFGNQPQHFGDGTRLSIL.

V gene TRBV11-3 combines with J gene TRBJ2-7, with a possible D match to TRBD2 (6 bases). The CDR3 loop spans 16 amino acids. V gave up 5 bases and J gave up 1 base, with 18 bases separating them. Germline CDR1 and CDR2: SGHNT and YENEEA. CDR3 in DNA: TGTGCCAGCAGCGAAGGACTTTTCCGGGGGTCCTACGAGCAGTACTTC. It translates to CASSEGLFRGSYEQYF.

The chain is built from TRBV27 and TRBJ1-5, with D unresolved. Germline lookup yields CDR1 MNHEY and CDR2 SMNVEV (reference sequence). The length of the CDR3 is 14 residues. V dropped 6 bases and J dropped 3 bases, with 12 bases sitting between them. CDR3 nucleotide sequence: TGTGCCAGCAGACCTGACGGAGACAATCAGCCCCAGCATTTT. Translating it yields CASRPDGDNQPQHF.

The V call is TRBV11-2, the J call TRBJ2-7, with 10 nucleotides matching TRBD2. The CDR3 is 14 amino acids. J was trimmed by 7 bases and V by 5 bases; bases with no gene match: 8. Germline V lookup: CDR1 SGHAT, CDR2 FQNNGV. For the CDR3, the DNA is TGTGCCAGCAGCATTTTAGCGGGAGGTGAAGAGCAGTACTTC. This translates into CASSILAGGEEQYF. Using reference TRBV11-2 and TRBJ2-7 for the parts outside the CDR3, the full variable domain is EAGVAQSPRYKIIEKRQSVAFWCNPISGHATLYWYQQILGQGPKLLIQFQNNGVVDDSQLPKDRFSAERLKGVDSTLKIQPAKLEDSAVYLCASSILAGGEEQYFGPGTRLTVT.

The sample holds a few counts of this clone. This rearrangement joins TRBV6-5 to TRBJ1-1, with TRBD1 identical over 7 bases. V dropped 6 bases and J dropped 2; count of bases not matched to a gene: 6. Germline values: CDR1 MNHEY, CDR2 SVGAGI. The CDR3 length is 14 residues. The CDR3 DNA is TGTGCCAGCAGGACCCGACAGGGAAACACTGAAGCTTTCTTT. It codes for CASRTRQGNTEAFF.

V and J are TRBV28 and TRBJ2-1; 13 bases agree with TRBD2. The CDR3 has 16 amino acids. Germline lookup yields CDR1 MDHEN and CDR2 SYDVKM. J lost 5 bases, V lost 6 bases, and 7 bases had no gene match. CDR3 residues: CASSHLGTSGNNEQFF. CDR3 coding DNA: TGTGCCAGCAGCCACCTAGGGACTAGCGGGAACAATGAGCAGTTCTTC.

V gene TRBV7-2 combines with J gene TRBJ1-1; no reliable D call. The V and J ends lost 4 bases and 5 bases respectively, with 14 bases between them. The CDR3 runs 14 residues. Per germline, CDR1 SGHTA and CDR2 FQGNSA. This CDR3 reads CASSSGSRTTEAFF. CDR3 nucleotides: TGTGCCAGCAGCTCGGGGTCCCGAACAACTGAAGCTTTCTTT.